This T cell receptor (beta chain) was found in a study of breast tumors, draining lymph nodes, adjacent tissues. In its sample, this clonotype was seen many times. This CDR3 is built from 14 residues. V shed 1 base, J shed 9 bases, and the junction held 6 bases outside the gene matches. The germline V gene has CDR1 SGHNT and CDR2 YENEEA. TCRdb recomputed calls from the multiplex PCR reads with MiXCR, one row per CDR3 protein. The sample consists of around 110,000 distinct CDR3 sequences, about 30% of them appearing once. Breast cancer patients provided tissue from their axillary draining lymph nodes. The sequence was collected from a female donor with breast cancer. Some clones in this sample may be carry-over from other donors' samples. The chain combines TRBV11-3 with TRBJ2-1; 7 bases are shared with TRBD2. Specimen: axillary lymph node tissue. The CDR3 spells CASSLGAGVSEQFF. The CDR3 nucleotides are TGTGCCAGCAGCTTAGGGGCGGGAGTCAGTGAGCAGTTCTTC.